The 27 T cell receptor beta chains listed next were all sequenced from one sample in a study of HIV-infected patients and healthy controls. The repertoire came from unfractionated whole blood and reflected all unsorted peripheral T cells. Alpha and beta constant-region primers primed reverse transcription of 400 to 650 ng RNA. Alpha and beta chain libraries were made separately by chain-specific third strand synthesis with multiplexing indices. TCRdb re-called the 5' RACE reads through MiXCR, storing one row per CDR3 protein. The table includes over 3,500 distinct CDR3 sequences, under 8.5% detected once. The material was blood, obtained before antiretroviral therapy. Receptors were obtained from an adult with HIV infection.

This clonotype was detected many times. The V gene is TRBV12-5, the J gene TRBJ2-7, with 7 bases matching TRBD1. This CDR3 contains 15 residues. The germline gives CDR1 LGHNT, CDR2 FRNRAP. J lost 5 bases, V lost 6 bases, and 13 bases had no gene match. CDR3 coding DNA: TGTGCTAGTGGGCTAAGGGGACAGAAAAAAAACGAGCAGTACTTC. It encodes CASGLRGQKKNEQYF.

By sample share, this clonotype is medium-sized. The rearrangement uses TRBV30 and TRBJ1-5; possible D gene TRBD1, 6 bases. Trimming shortened V by 2 bases and J by 9 bases, and 14 bases separated the two germline ends. CDR1 is GTSNPN, CDR2 SVGIG, per germline (reference sequence). The CDR3 sequence is 13 residues long. This CDR3 is CAWSTTGSRPQHF. The CDR3 nucleotides read TGTGCCTGGAGTACAACAGGGTCCCGGCCCCAGCATTTT.

This clonotype was counted ten times or more. The chain joins TRBV29-1 to TRBJ2-3; tentatively, D is TRBD2 (6 bases). This CDR3 spans 14 amino acids. Germline assignment: CDR1 SQVTM and CDR2 ANQGSEA. V dropped 6 bases and J dropped 9 bases, with 22 bases sitting between them. The CDR3 protein is CSVDWGRPGRTQYF. The CDR3 coding sequence is TGCAGCGTCGATTGGGGGAGGCCGGGACGCACGCAGTATTTT.

There are many counts of this clonotype. This sequence joins TRBV12-3 or TRBV12-4 and TRBJ1-5; D is unresolved. There are 15 residues in the CDR3. With 5 bases removed from V and 7 bases from J, the gap between germline ends came to 18 bases. This chain's CDR3 is CASSETFQSWQPQHF. CDR3 nucleotides: TGTGCCAGCAGTGAAACCTTCCAGTCATGGCAGCCCCAGCATTTT.

By sample share, this clonotype is medium-sized (0.01 to 0.1%). The chain couples TRBV11-2 to TRBJ1-2, with unresolved D. Germline lookup yields CDR1 SGHAT and CDR2 FQNNGV. The CDR3 covers 14 residues. Trimming took off 1 base at V and 4 bases at J, with 10 bases between the two ends. In DNA form, the CDR3 reads TGTGCCAGCAGCTTAGTCGCAGCTTTCTATGGCTACACCTTC. This translates into CASSLVAAFYGYTF.

By share of the sample, this clonotype is medium-sized (0.01 to 0.1%). The J gene is TRBJ2-2, the V gene TRBV3-1; possible D gene TRBD1, 6 bases. Germline V gives CDR1 LGHDT, CDR2 YNNKEL (reference sequence). Trimming shortened V by 3 bases and J by 2 bases, and 13 bases separated the two germline ends. This CDR3 is built from 16 residues. The CDR3 is CASSHPQGINTGELFF. CDR3 nucleotide sequence: TGTGCCAGCAGCCATCCCCAGGGGATTAACACCGGGGAGCTGTTTTTT. The full variable domain, its missing parts supplied by reference TRBV3-1 and TRBJ2-2, is DTAVSQTPKYLVTQMGNDKSIKCEQNLGHDTMYWYKQDSKKFLKIMFSYNNKELIINETVPNRFSPKSPDKAHLNLHINSLELGDSAVYFCASSHPQGINTGELFFGEGSRLTVL.

The sample holds many counts of this clonotype. V and J are TRBV9 and TRBJ2-2; D is uncertain. Germline V lookup: CDR1 SGDLS, CDR2 YYNGEE. V was pared by 4 bases and J by 5 bases, with 9 bases between. The CDR3 is 13 residues long. Written as DNA, the CDR3 is TGTGCCAGCAGCCCAGCGAGTACCGGGGAGCTGTTTTTT. Protein product: CASSPASTGELFF. Looking up the rest from reference TRBV9 and TRBJ2-2 gives the full variable domain: DSGVTQTPKHLITATGQRVTLRCSPRSGDLSVYWYQQSLDQGLQFLIQYYNGEERAKGNILERFSAQQFPDLHSELNLSSLELGDSALYFCASSPASTGELFFGEGSRLTVL.

This clonotype showed up just a few times. CDR3 bases: TGTGCCAGCAGTTTATCCGGGACAGGGTACAATGAGCAGTTCTTC. Its protein is CASSLSGTGYNEQFF. This chain connects TRBV27 to TRBJ2-1; TRBD1 aligns across 9 bases. After removal of 0 bases from V and 4 bases from J, the junction contained 1 base not matched to a gene. The CDR3 is 15 amino acids. Germline V CDR1 and CDR2: MNHEY, SMNVEV (reference sequence).

In its sample, this clonotype was seen many times. The chain couples TRBV19 to TRBJ1-2; tentative D call: TRBD1 (6 bases). The CDR3 is made up of 14 amino acids. The ends were cut back, 4 bases at V and 3 bases at J, with 12 bases in the middle. CDR1 and CDR2 from the germline V gene are LNHDA and SQIVND (reference sequence). CDR3 residues: CASSTWDIDYGYTF. In DNA form, the CDR3 reads TGTGCCAGTAGTACCTGGGACATCGACTATGGCTACACCTTC. Filled out from reference TRBV19 and TRBJ1-2, the complete variable domain reads DGGITQSPKYLFRKEGQNVTLSCEQNLNHDAMYWYRQDPGQGLRLIYYSQIVNDFQKGDIAEGYSVSREKKESFPLTVTSAQKNPTAFYLCASSTWDIDYGYTFGSGTRLTVV.

By its share, this clonotype is medium-sized. CDR3 region: CASSLASGYEQYF. CDR3 nucleotide sequence: TGTGCCAGCAGTTTAGCGTCCGGCTACGAGCAGTACTTC. The genes are TRBV27 and TRBJ2-7; D gene ambiguous. Germline V gene sequence: CDR1 MNHEY, CDR2 SMNVEV (reference sequence). With 2 bases removed from V and 3 bases from J, the gap between germline ends came to 8 bases. This CDR3 is built from 13 residues.

This clonotype was counted many times. V usage is TRBV25-1 and J usage is TRBJ1-3; D is uncertain. Germline V lookup: CDR1 MGHDK, CDR2 SYGVNS. This CDR3 has 14 amino acids. The V gene lost 3 bases and the J gene lost 0 bases, with 6 bases spanning the gap. As DNA, the CDR3 is TGTGCCAGCAGTGATGAGTCCTCTGGAAACACCATATATTTT. The encoded protein is CASSDESSGNTIYF.

The V call is TRBV12-3 or TRBV12-4, the J call TRBJ1-5; D may be TRBD1 (6 bases). Trimming took 3 bases from V and 0 from J, leaving 12 bases between them. This CDR3 region has 16 residues. The CDR3: CASSLGHRISNQPQHF. CDR3 coding DNA: TGTGCCAGCAGTTTGGGACACCGGATTAGCAATCAGCCCCAGCATTTT.

In its sample, this clonotype is medium-sized. The V gene is TRBV7-2, the J gene TRBJ2-7, with TRBD2 identical over 9 bases. J gave up 2 bases and V 4 bases, and 6 bases lay outside the gene matches. The CDR3 length is 15 residues. Germline CDR1 reads SGHTA; CDR2 reads FQGNSA. In DNA form, the CDR3 reads TGTGCCAGCAGCTCAGGGACTAGCAGGACCTACGAGCAGTACTTC. This translates into CASSSGTSRTYEQYF.

V and J are TRBV5-1 and TRBJ1-1; D not resolved. The germline V gene encodes CDR1 SGHRS and CDR2 YFSETQ. Trimming shortened V by 1 base and J by 5 bases, and 18 bases separated the two germline ends. CDR3 length: 16 amino acids. The CDR3 DNA follows: TGCGCCAGCAGCTTGACCCCCCCTCCACGGCAAACTGAAGCTTTCTTT. Translated, it gives CASSLTPPPRQTEAFF. Together with reference TRBV5-1 and TRBJ1-1, the CDR3 gives the full variable domain: KAGVTQTPRYLIKTRGQQVTLSCSPISGHRSVSWYQQTPGQGLQFLFEYFSETQRNKGNFPGRFSGRQFSNSRSEMNVSTLELGDSALYLCASSLTPPPRQTEAFFGQGTRLTVV.

This clonotype has a handful of counts. The chain is built from TRBV7-2 and TRBJ1-5; 9 bases are shared with TRBD1. Trimming at V came to 7 bases and at J to 4 bases, leaving 8 bases not matched to a gene. CDR3 length equals 15 residues. Germline CDR1 reads SGHTA; CDR2 reads FQGNSA. DNA of the CDR3: TGTGCCAGCACCTGGGGACAGGGCGGGAATCAGCCCCAGCATTTT. It encodes CASTWGQGGNQPQHF.

Relative to its sample, this clonotype is medium-sized (0.01 to 0.1%). V is TRBV6-5 and J is TRBJ1-1; TRBD1 is a possible D gene (6 bases). Per germline, CDR1 MNHEY and CDR2 SVGAGI. The V and J ends lost 0 bases and 7 bases respectively, with 12 bases between them. The CDR3 loop spans 14 amino acids. This chain's CDR3 is CASSYSPGANEAFF. The CDR3 DNA sequence: TGTGCCAGCAGTTACTCTCCGGGGGCCAATGAAGCTTTCTTT.

This clonotype was found a few times. The J gene is TRBJ1-5, the V gene TRBV2; the match to TRBD1 covers 7 bases. This CDR3 is 15 amino acids long. The V segment lost 2 bases and the J segment 7 bases; nucleotides outside the gene matches: 8. Per the germline V gene, CDR1 is SNHLY and CDR2 is FYNNEI. CDR3 bases: TGTGCCAGCAGTGAAATGAGAGGGGGCGAACAGCCCCAGCATTTT. It yields the protein CASSEMRGGEQPQHF.

This clonotype came up many times. V and J are TRBV20-1 and TRBJ2-7, with 7 bases aligning to TRBD1. Germline loops: CDR1 DFQATT, CDR2 SNEGSKA (reference sequence). This CDR3 is built from 13 residues. V was clipped by 4 bases and J by 4 bases; unmatched bases: 7. Here the CDR3 reads CSAKTGTAYEQYF. CDR3 nucleotides: TGCAGTGCTAAAACCGGGACAGCATACGAGCAGTACTTC.

By share, this clonotype counts as medium-sized (0.01 to 0.1%). The gene calls are TRBV12-3 or TRBV12-4 and TRBJ2-7, with D perhaps matching TRBD1 (6 bases). The CDR3 consists of 13 residues. The V end was cut by 5 bases, the J end by 0 bases, with 8 bases between. CDR3 in DNA: TGTGCCAGCAGTCCGGACAGCTCCTACGAGCAGTACTTC. Amino acids: CASSPDSSYEQYF.

At least ten counts were recorded for this clonotype. V is TRBV7-9 and J is TRBJ2-7, with D maybe TRBD2 (6 bases). V gave up 5 bases and J gave up 2 bases, with 13 bases separating them. This CDR3 is 14 amino acids long. Germline V gene sequence: CDR1 SEHNR, CDR2 FQNEAQ (reference sequence). CDR3: CASSTDSGTYEQYF. CDR3 in DNA: TGTGCCAGCAGCACCGATAGCGGAACCTACGAGCAGTACTTC.

This clonotype appeared many times. The rearrangement joins TRBV5-4 to TRBJ2-7, with D maybe TRBD2 (5 bases). The CDR3 sequence is 11 residues long. The germline gives CDR1 SGHNT, CDR2 YYREEE (reference sequence). V lost 2 bases and J lost 6, with 6 bases in between. This chain's CDR3 is CASSFAGEQYF. DNA for the CDR3: TGTGCCAGCAGCTTCGCGGGCGAGCAGTACTTC. The variable domain in full, completed from reference TRBV5-4 and TRBJ2-7, reads ETGVTQSPTHLIKTRGQQVTLRCSSQSGHNTVSWYQQALGQGPQFIFQYYREEENGRGNFPPRFSGLQFPNYSSELNVNALELDDSALYLCASSFAGEQYFGPGTRLTVT.

This clonotype was detected many times. V is TRBV19 and J is TRBJ2-3; 8 bases align to TRBD2. The CDR3 contains 13 residues. The J segment lost 8 bases and the V segment lost 8 bases, leaving 9 bases of the junction unmatched. Germline CDR1 and CDR2: LNHDA and SQIVND (reference sequence). This chain's CDR3 is CASRLTSGVTQYF. The CDR3 nucleotides are TGTGCCAGTCGCCTCACTAGCGGTGTTACGCAGTATTTT. The full variable domain, in which reference TRBV19 and TRBJ2-3 provide the parts outside the CDR3, is DGGITQSPKYLFRKEGQNVTLSCEQNLNHDAMYWYRQDPGQGLRLIYYSQIVNDFQKGDIAEGYSVSREKKESFPLTVTSAQKNPTAFYLCASRLTSGVTQYFGPGTRLTVL.

By share, this clonotype counts as medium-sized. The genes are TRBV6-6 and TRBJ1-6; TRBD1 matches at 10 bases. Germline CDR1 and CDR2: MNHNY and SVGAGI (reference sequence). The CDR3 sequence is 18 residues long. The V and J ends lost 2 bases and 8 bases, in that order; junction bases with no gene match: 12. CDR3 protein: CASSYPGTGAPSDSPLHF. In DNA form, the CDR3 reads TGTGCCAGCAGTTACCCCGGGACAGGGGCCCCTTCTGATTCACCCCTCCACTTT.

At least ten counts were recorded for this clonotype. V is TRBV12-3 or TRBV12-4 and J is TRBJ1-5; possible D gene TRBD1, 5 bases. The germline V and J ends were trimmed by 8 bases and 3 bases, with 8 bases remaining between them. CDR3 length: 12 amino acids. The CDR3 loop reads CASGGYNQPQHF. For the CDR3, the DNA is TGTGCCAGCGGGGGTTACAATCAGCCCCAGCATTTT.

This clonotype was seen at least ten times. The chain couples TRBV20-1 to TRBJ2-7; D may be TRBD2 (5 bases). The CDR3 loop spans 14 amino acids. V lost 6 bases, J lost 2 bases, and 17 bases lay in between. The germline V gene has CDR1 DFQATT and CDR2 SNEGSKA (reference sequence). CDR3 amino acids: CSATTPGGAYEQYF. As DNA, the CDR3 is TGCAGTGCGACGACTCCCGGAGGCGCCTACGAGCAGTACTTC.

J is TRBJ2-3 and V is TRBV7-2, with TRBD2 identical over 7 bases. This CDR3 is 16 amino acids long. J was trimmed by 0 bases and V by 5 bases; bases with no gene match: 8. The germline gives CDR1 SGHTA, CDR2 FQGNSA. CDR3 DNA: TGTGCCAGCAGCCCGAACGGGGGGATGAGCACAGATACGCAGTATTTT. Protein product: CASSPNGGMSTDTQYF.

By proportion, this clonotype is medium-sized (0.01 to 0.1%). J is TRBJ1-1 and V is TRBV5-1; no definite D call. The length of the CDR3 is 13 residues. Germline CDR1 is SGHRS and CDR2 is YFSETQ. The V gene lost 4 bases and the J gene lost 3 bases, with 10 bases spanning the gap. This chain's CDR3 is CASSVAGDTEAFF. CDR3 DNA: TGCGCCAGCAGCGTCGCGGGCGACACTGAAGCTTTCTTT.